These T cell receptor beta chains were read from a single sample in a study of T cell clusters in autoimmune cytopenias. Reprocessing the multiplex PCR reads, TCRdb reports a single entry for every CDR3 protein and omits DNA. There are under 15,000 distinct CDR3 sequences in the sample, with approximately 2.9% held by the top ten. The sequenced material came from peripheral blood. The source is a human donor with an autoimmune cytopenia or autoimmune hepatitis (not recorded which). Each CDR3 is given with its conserved first and last residue. Not all rows give a size; the values are once, few, many and, for expanded clones, a class.

J gene: TRBJ2-2
V gene: TRBV7-9
clone size: .
CDR3 protein: CASSTQGGGELFF

J gene: TRBJ1-5
V gene: TRBV30
clone size: .
CDR3 protein: CAWSGNRASNQPQHF

J gene: TRBJ2-7
V gene: TRBV29-1
clone size: medium-sized
CDR3 protein: CSVEKGPYEQYF

J gene: TRBJ2-3
V gene: TRBV6-5
clone size: .
CDR3 protein: CASSSLKTQYF

J gene: TRBJ2-1
V gene: TRBV6-5
clone size: .
CDR3 protein: CAVGGSGNEQFF

J gene: TRBJ1-2
V gene: TRBV27
clone size: .
CDR3 protein: CASSLTGANYGYTF

J gene: TRBJ1-2
V gene: TRBV5-6
clone size: .
CDR3 protein: CASSVGPSPWAYGYTF

J gene: TRBJ2-2
V gene: TRBV6-5
clone size: medium-sized
CDR3 protein: CASSKNTGELFF

J gene: TRBJ1-2
V gene: TRBV5-5
clone size: .
CDR3 protein: CASSLGGANYGYTF

J gene: TRBJ2-5
V gene: TRBV29-1
clone size: medium-sized
CDR3 protein: CSVERRGLETQYF